The 15 T cell receptor beta chains in this list originate from one sample, sequenced in a study of patients and donors after allogeneic stem cell transplantation. TCRdb passed the RT-PCR reads through MiXCR, listing each CDR3 protein once. The sample holds about 410,000 distinct CDR3 sequences, 15% to 20% seen once. Sequenced input: blood, either unsorted or a sorted T cell fraction (not recorded which). The receptors come from a human donor who was either an allogeneic HSCT recipient or a stem cell or donor lymphocyte infusion donor (not recorded which). It is not recorded whose cells these are; they may come from a transplant donor.

This clonotype was seen more than once but under ten times. The rearrangement uses TRBV9 and TRBJ2-1, with TRBD2 matching over 13 bases. Looked up from germline, CDR1 is SGDLS and CDR2 is YYNGEE. The CDR3 has 16 residues. With V trimmed by 3 bases and J by 9 bases, 9 bases remained unmatched. CDR3 residues: CASSASAGTSGAEQFF. The DNA for the CDR3 is TGTGCCAGCAGCGCATCGGCCGGGACTAGCGGGGCTGAGCAGTTCTTC.

V and J are TRBV27 and TRBJ2-7, with D hard to call. CDR1 MNHEY and CDR2 SMNVEV come from the germline V gene (reference sequence). The CDR3 length is 14 residues. Trimming removed 2 bases from V and 4 bases from J, with 12 bases in between. The CDR3 DNA reads TGTGCCAGCAGTTTAGCCCACGTTGGATACGAGCAGTACTTC. Translation: CASSLAHVGYEQYF.

This clonotype appeared a few times. This rearrangement joins TRBV7-2 to TRBJ1-3; possible D gene TRBD1, 5 bases. Trimming left V 0 bases short and J 0 bases short, with 15 bases between. In germline, CDR1 is SGHTA, CDR2 FQGNSA. There are 18 residues in the CDR3. In DNA, the CDR3 is TGTGCCAGCAGCTTAGCGCTTACAGGCGCAAGCTCTGGAAACACCATATATTTT. It yields the protein CASSLALTGASSGNTIYF. The entire variable domain, with the rest obtained from reference TRBV7-2 and TRBJ1-3, is as follows: GAGVSQSPSNKVTEKGKDVELRCDPISGHTALYWYRQSLGQGLEFLIYFQGNSAPDKSGLPSDRFSAERTGGSVSTLTIQRTQQEDSAVYLCASSLALTGASSGNTIYFGEGSWLTVV.

V is TRBV15 and J is TRBJ2-1; TRBD2 matches at 11 bases. The germline V gene has CDR1 LNHNV and CDR2 YYDKDF (reference sequence). The CDR3 loop spans 14 amino acids. Losses at the gene ends were 5 bases for V and 10 bases for J; bases not matched to a gene: 7. This CDR3 is CATSGGLAEKEQFF. CDR3 bases: TGTGCCACCAGCGGGGGACTAGCGGAAAAGGAGCAGTTCTTC.

This clonotype was observed at least ten times. CDR3: CASSLGDGAYVGYTF. The CDR3 DNA is TGTGCCAGCAGTCTCGGGGACGGAGCTTACGTCGGCTACACCTTC. This rearrangement joins TRBV12-3 or TRBV12-4 to TRBJ1-2; TRBD1 might be the D (5 bases). Between the trimmed V and J ends, which lost 5 bases and 8 bases, there was a span of 21 bases. The CDR3 is 15 amino acids.

This clonotype was picked up a small number of times. J is TRBJ2-7 and V is TRBV28, with D perhaps given as TRBD1 or TRBD2 (6 bases each). V was clipped by 3 bases and J by 5 bases, with 14 bases between them. The germline gives CDR1 MDHEN, CDR2 SYDVKM. This CDR3 contains 14 residues. The CDR3 reads CASSLLGGFHEQYF. For the CDR3, the DNA is TGTGCCAGCAGTTTGTTAGGGGGGTTCCACGAGCAGTACTTC.

The gene calls are TRBV5-1 and TRBJ1-1; 10 positions agree with TRBD1. The CDR3 spans 18 residues. Trimming removed 0 bases from V and 4 bases from J; junction bases left unmatched: 12. The germline V gene has CDR1 SGHRS and CDR2 YFSETQ. CDR3 nucleotides: TGCGCCAGCAGCTTGGTTGGGACAGGGGCCAAGGGAAGCACTGAAGCTTTCTTT. This encodes CASSLVGTGAKGSTEAFF. The full variable domain, rest sourced from reference TRBV5-1 and TRBJ1-1, is KAGVTQTPRYLIKTRGQQVTLSCSPISGHRSVSWYQQTPGQGLQFLFEYFSETQRNKGNFPGRFSGRQFSNSRSEMNVSTLELGDSALYLCASSLVGTGAKGSTEAFFGQGTRLTVV.

This clonotype was found a few times. The V gene is TRBV20-1, the J gene TRBJ1-4; TRBD1 is a possible D gene (5 bases). This CDR3 is 14 amino acids long. The ends were cut back, 3 bases at V and 7 bases at J, with 15 bases in the middle. Germline CDR1 DFQATT, CDR2 SNEGSKA (reference sequence). The CDR3 DNA reads TGCAGTGCTAGCCCAGGGAGATTGGGTGAAAAACTGTTTTTT. This sequence encodes CSASPGRLGEKLFF.

The V call is TRBV7-9, the J call TRBJ1-5; 12 bases are shared with TRBD1. Losses at the gene ends were 5 bases for V and 6 bases for J; bases not matched to a gene: 5. The CDR3 extends over 15 amino acids. Germline CDR1 is SEHNR and CDR2 is FQNEAQ (reference sequence). DNA for the CDR3: TGTGCCAGCAGCCGGGACAGGGGGCAAAGTCAGCCCCAGCATTTT. This translates into CASSRDRGQSQPQHF.

The table lists this clonotype with a few counts. The rearrangement uses TRBV5-1 and TRBJ2-2; D perhaps matches TRBD2 (5 bases). Germline V lookup: CDR1 SGHRS, CDR2 YFSETQ. The germline V and J ends were trimmed by 0 bases and 4 bases, with 16 bases remaining between them. The CDR3 extends over 17 amino acids. The CDR3 region has the DNA TGCGCCAGCAGCTTGGTTACTGGGAGCGAAGGCACCGGGGAGCTGTTTTTT. Protein sequence: CASSLVTGSEGTGELFF.

The DNA of the CDR3 is TGTGCCAGTACCCCCGGGGGGCTTGGCTACAATGAGCAGTTCTTC. The encoded protein is CASTPGGLGYNEQFF. The chain recombines TRBV19 with TRBJ2-1; weak D call: TRBD2 (7 bases). Germline V gene lookup returns CDR1 LNHDA and CDR2 SQIVND (reference sequence). There are 15 residues in the CDR3. Trimming removed 7 bases at V and 3 bases at J, with 16 bases between.

This clonotype was observed a handful of times. The chain uses TRBV11-1 and TRBJ1-4; D possibly corresponds to TRBD1 (5 bases). Trimming pared 4 bases from V and 2 bases from J, leaving 8 bases between. There are 14 residues in the CDR3. Germline lookup yields CDR1 SGHAT and CDR2 FQDESV (reference sequence). This CDR3 is CASSSTDTNEKLFF. CDR3 sequence (DNA): TGTGCCAGCAGCTCGACAGATACTAATGAAAAACTGTTTTTT.

This clonotype was seen only once. This chain uses TRBV6-1 with TRBJ2-2; perhaps TRBD2 as D (6 bases). Deletions cut 6 bases from V and 4 bases from J, with 9 bases between. Germline CDR1 MNHNS, CDR2 SASEGT. The CDR3 covers 13 residues. CDR3 in DNA: TGTGCCAGCAGGGACTACTTCACCGGGGAGCTGTTTTTT. It specifies CASRDYFTGELFF.

The rearrangement joins TRBV2 to TRBJ1-4, with D possibly matching TRBD1 (6 bases). The CDR3 loop spans 15 amino acids. Trimming removed 6 bases from V and 2 bases from J, with 13 bases in between. Germline CDR1 SNHLY, CDR2 FYNNEI. CDR3 DNA sequence: TGTGCCAGCAGCTGGGCCCAGGGGACTAATGAAAAACTGTTTTTT. As protein: CASSWAQGTNEKLFF.

This clonotype was observed a few times. The chain couples TRBV6-5 to TRBJ2-1; 9 positions match TRBD2. The CDR3 loop spans 15 amino acids. Germline trimming cut 0 bases from V and 8 bases from J; bases unmatched to any gene: 5. Germline CDR1 is MNHEY and CDR2 is SVGAGI. The CDR3 region is CASSYSLAGKDEQFF. The CDR3 nucleotides are TGTGCCAGCAGTTACTCCCTAGCGGGAAAAGATGAGCAGTTCTTC.